A single sample gave rise to the 2 T cell receptor beta chains below, sequenced in a study of T cell responses to AZD1222 COVID-19 vaccine. Libraries were prepared by immunoSEQ multiplex PCR; TCRdb keeps only in-frame clonotypes and omits some of them. The sample has around 180,000 clones, over 75% seen once. The material sequenced was peripheral blood, taken on day 0 of AZD1222 vaccination. These receptors were collected from an adult in good health.

The chain recombines TRBV6-5 with TRBJ2-1, with D possibly being TRBD2 (6 bases). Germline CDR1 reads MNHEY; CDR2 reads SVGAGI. Trimming stripped 4 bases from V and 7 bases from J, with 14 bases between. The CDR3 runs to 14 residues. Written as DNA, the CDR3 is TGTGCCAGCAGTTCACGACTAGGGAGGAATGAGCAGTTCTTC. The encoded protein is CASSSRLGRNEQFF.

This chain uses TRBV6-5 with TRBJ2-7; the match to TRBD1 covers 9 bases. Germline V lookup: CDR1 MNHEY, CDR2 SVGAGI. CDR3 length: 16 amino acids. Trimming at V came to 0 bases and at J to 3 bases, leaving 6 bases not matched to a gene. The CDR3 DNA sequence: TGTGCCAGCAGTTACTCTCTCACAGGGGGCCGCTACGAGCAGTACTTC. It is translated as CASSYSLTGGRYEQYF.